These 17 T cell receptor beta chains came from one sample sequenced in a study of blood T cells in healthy people across ages. The use of a sample-barcoded 5' primer and a J-beta primer mix characterized a second PCR of roughly 6 to 11 cycles. Using its own MiXCR run on the 5' RACE reads, TCRdb lists one record per CDR3 protein. The data contain fewer than 1.5 million distinct CDR3 sequences, 40% to 50% of them singletons. Source material: blood. The receptors stem from a young woman in good health.

Of note for this clonotype: Relative to the germline gene, one junction end is altered; a read error may explain this. The chain couples TRBV27 to TRBJ2-3, with 7 nucleotides matching TRBD1. CDR3 length equals 16 residues. Germline values: CDR1 MNHEY, CDR2 SMNVEV (reference sequence). CDR3 loop: CASSSRQGDSTDAQYF. CDR3 coding DNA: TGTGCCAGCAGCTCAAGACAGGGAGATAGCACAGATGCGCAGTATTTT.

This sequence joins TRBV11-2 and TRBJ1-4; no clear D. CDR1 SGHAT and CDR2 FQNNGV come from the germline V gene. V lost 1 base and J 16 bases, leaving 19 bases between the germline ends. The CDR3 consists of 14 residues. In DNA form, the CDR3 reads TGTGCCAGCAGCTTAGTTTGGGCTAGGCAGGAAACGTTTTTT. Its protein is CASSLVWARQETFF.

This clonotype was detected many times. V gene TRBV5-1 combines with J gene TRBJ1-1; D possibly corresponds to TRBD1 (5 bases). Germline V CDR1 and CDR2: SGHRS, YFSETQ. This CDR3 comprises 13 residues. Trimming took 4 bases from V and 9 from J, leaving 16 bases between them. Written as DNA, the CDR3 is TGCGCCAGCAGCCCAGTTGGGGGGTCCCAAGCTTTCTTT. Translation gives CASSPVGGSQAFF. Full variable domain (rest looked up from reference TRBV5-1 and TRBJ1-1): KAGVTQTPRYLIKTRGQQVTLSCSPISGHRSVSWYQQTPGQGLQFLFEYFSETQRNKGNFPGRFSGRQFSNSRSEMNVSTLELGDSALYLCASSPVGGSQAFFGQGTRLTVV.

V is TRBV7-9 and J is TRBJ2-3; no clear D. Trimming removed 2 bases at V and 0 bases at J, with 9 bases between. From germline, CDR1 is SEHNR and CDR2 FQNEAQ (reference sequence). This CDR3 comprises 15 residues. The CDR3 spells CASSLYLRSTDTQYF. CDR3 DNA: TGTGCCAGCAGCTTATATTTAAGGAGCACAGATACGCAGTATTTT.

This chain links TRBV20-1 with TRBJ1-2; 7 nucleotides line up with TRBD1. The J segment lost 3 bases and the V segment lost 7 bases, leaving 5 bases of the junction unmatched. Germline loops: CDR1 DFQATT, CDR2 SNEGSKA (reference sequence). This CDR3 is 12 amino acids long. CDR3 region: CSVITGDYGYTF. CDR3 DNA sequence: TGCAGTGTTATCACAGGGGACTATGGCTACACCTTC.

This chain links TRBV5-1 with TRBJ2-5; 8 bases are a match to TRBD2. J was trimmed by 11 bases and V by 4 bases; bases with no gene match: 19. The CDR3 spans 16 residues. Germline-derived CDR1 and CDR2 are SGHRS and YFSETQ. CDR3 amino acids: CASSATASGPGDEQYF. In DNA form, the CDR3 reads TGCGCCAGCAGCGCGACGGCTAGCGGGCCGGGGGATGAGCAGTACTTC.

This chain joins TRBV21-1 and TRBJ2-7; TRBD2, the D gene given by the table, was not confirmed from the DNA. TRBV21-1 is recorded as a pseudogene. This CDR3 region has 16 residues. CDR3 residues: CASSSLSGRAPCEQYF. DNA for the CDR3: TGTGCCAGCAGCTCTCTGAGCGGGAGGGCCCCCTGCGAGCAGTACTTC.

This clonotype was detected a few times. The CDR3 nucleotides read TGTGCCAGCAGTCCCGTGACAACGACCTACGAGCAGTACTTC. Amino acids: CASSPVTTTYEQYF. The J gene is TRBJ2-7, the V gene TRBV12-3 or TRBV12-4, with D uncertain. The CDR3 is made up of 14 amino acids. The V and J ends lost 5 bases and 2 bases respectively, with 13 bases between them.

This chain links TRBV20-1 with TRBJ2-5, with 11 bases lining up with TRBD2. The CDR3 has 14 residues. The V segment lost 4 bases and the J segment 1 base; nucleotides outside the gene matches: 2. Germline CDR1 DFQATT, CDR2 SNEGSKA (reference sequence). The CDR3, as DNA: TGCAGTGCTACGGGACTAGCGGCCCAAGAGACCCAGTACTTC. Amino acids: CSATGLAAQETQYF.

The chain joins TRBV2 to TRBJ1-2; D gene ambiguous. Germline V gene lookup returns CDR1 SNHLY and CDR2 FYNNEI. There are 15 residues in the CDR3. Trimming removed 7 bases at V and 2 bases at J, with 17 bases between. CDR3 residues: CASTRSLHGNYGYTF. In DNA, the CDR3 is TGTGCCAGCACCCGAAGCCTACACGGGAACTATGGCTACACCTTC.

This rearrangement joins TRBV5-1 to TRBJ2-7, with 10 bases that match TRBD1. This CDR3 has 16 residues. Germline assignment: CDR1 SGHRS and CDR2 YFSETQ. After removal of 4 bases from V and 2 bases from J, the junction contained 9 bases not matched to a gene. In DNA, the CDR3 is TGCGCCAGCAGCCTGGGACCGGGACAGGGGACCTACGAGCAGTACTTC. Its translation is CASSLGPGQGTYEQYF.

CDR3 region: CAWELLGEAFF. The CDR3 nucleotides are TGTGCCTGGGAACTTTTGGGTGAAGCTTTCTTT. The chain uses TRBV30 and TRBJ1-1; D gene uncertain. The germline gives CDR1 GTSNPN, CDR2 SVGIG (reference sequence). The CDR3 is 11 residues long. Trimming left V 5 bases short and J 7 bases short, with 11 bases between. Drawing the rest from reference TRBV30 and TRBJ1-1, the complete variable domain is SQTIHQWPATLVQPVGSPLSLECTVEGTSNPNLYWYRQAAGRGLQLLFYSVGIGQISSEVPQNLSASRPQDRQFILSSKKLLLSDSGFYLCAWELLGEAFFGQGTRLTVV.

This rearrangement joins TRBV27 to TRBJ1-1; 9 bases align to TRBD1. Germline V gene data show CDR1 as MNHEY and CDR2 as SMNVEV (reference sequence). The CDR3 is 17 residues long. J gave up 1 base and V 1 base, and 7 bases lay outside the gene matches. CDR3 residues: CASSLFTGGLRNTEAFF. Written as DNA, the CDR3 is TGTGCCAGCAGTTTATTTACAGGGGGCTTGCGGAACACTGAAGCTTTCTTT.

The table lists this clonotype with a few counts. The DNA of the CDR3 is TGTGCCAGCAGCCTCCCACTTCTAGCGGGGGGCGGCACAGATACGCAGTATTTT. This translates into CASSLPLLAGGGTDTQYF. This sequence joins TRBV3-1 and TRBJ2-3; 11 nucleotides agree with TRBD2. CDR1 LGHDT and CDR2 YNNKEL come from the germline V gene (reference sequence). The V and J ends lost 4 bases and 1 base, in that order; junction bases with no gene match: 10. This CDR3 spans 18 amino acids.

The chain combines TRBV20-1 with TRBJ2-5; D is perhaps TRBD1 (7 bases). V gave up 3 bases and J gave up 3 bases, with 14 bases separating them. This CDR3 spans 14 amino acids. Germline CDR1 DFQATT, CDR2 SNEGSKA (reference sequence). In nucleotides, the CDR3 is TGCAGTGCTAGTAGGGCGGGGACAGAAGAGACCCAGTACTTC. Its translation is CSASRAGTEETQYF.

This clonotype was observed at least ten times. The chain uses TRBV27 and TRBJ2-5; 9 bases map to TRBD2. The CDR3 has 16 amino acids. Germline lookup yields CDR1 MNHEY and CDR2 SMNVEV (reference sequence). After removal of 2 bases from V and 3 bases from J, the junction contained 7 bases not matched to a gene. The CDR3 DNA follows: TGTGCCAGCAGTTTAGGGCTAGCGGGAATCAAAGAGACCCAGTACTTC. Its protein product is CASSLGLAGIKETQYF.

This clonotype came up a few times. The gene calls are TRBV6-5 and TRBJ2-5, with 9 bases lining up with TRBD1. The J call may be mistaken, given a closer DNA end match to TRBJ2-7. The CDR3 runs to 15 residues. The germline CDR1 and CDR2 sequences are MNHEY and SVGAGI. The CDR3 nucleotides read TGTGCCAGCAGTTACTTCCGACAGGGGGGATACGAGCAGTACTTC. Residues: CASSYFRQGGYEQYF.